This TCR beta chain came from a study of T cells in Graves' hyperthyroidism and ophthalmopathy. Study-wide points: Blood also contained most expanded thyroid clonotypes above 0.001.

Germline loops: CDR1 SGHNT, CDR2 YYREEE (reference sequence). CDR3 length: 15 residues. Trimming at V came to 5 bases and at J to 6 bases, leaving 7 bases not matched to a gene. Amplification targeted TCR beta CDR3 regions from RNA transcripts. HTBI primers were used for first-round RT-PCR of the TCR CDR3. TCRdb reanalysed the multiplex PCR reads using MiXCR and keeps one entry per CDR3 protein. The sample includes 550,000 to 800,000 distinct CDR3 sequences, 16% seen only once; the top ten take under 10%. The patients, who ranged from 18 to 65 in age, presented with newly diagnosed hyperthyroidism lasting under 2 months. Those patients with uncontrolled infection, other autoimmune disease, pregnancy or lactation were excluded. Concerning this clonotype: What it recognizes is unknown.

The TCR sequence derives from a man aged 18 to 35 with Graves' hyperthyroidism. This chain links TRBV5-4 with TRBJ2-6; 8 bases are shared with TRBD1. Sequencing was done on a sample of blood. This chain's CDR3 is CASSSGQAQANVLTF. CDR3 sequence (DNA): TGTGCCAGCAGTTCGGGACAGGCCCAGGCCAACGTCCTGACTTTC. Drawing the rest from reference TRBV5-4 and TRBJ2-6, the complete variable domain is ETGVTQSPTHLIKTRGQQVTLRCSSQSGHNTVSWYQQALGQGPQFIFQYYREEENGRGNFPPRFSGLQFPNYSSELNVNALELDDSALYLCASSSGQAQANVLTFGAGSRLTVL.